A selection of T cell receptor beta chains follows, all from one sample in a study of control samples from healthy donors and cancer patients. The table came from immunoSEQ multiplex PCR; TCRdb's copy has only in-frame clones and leaves some out. The sample shows 65,000 to 100,000 clones, about nine tenths of them seen only once. Sequencing was carried out using blood. These receptors all stem from a man aged 45 to 65 in good health. Each CDR3 is given with its conserved first and last residue. The D gene is left open where the match is weak. Clone size appears in some rows only: once, few, many, or a class for an expanded clone.

j_call	v_call	clone_size	d_call	cdr3_nt	cdr3_aa
TRBJ1-2	TRBV6-1	-	-	TGTGCCAGCAGTGAAGCGGGGGTAAGATCGGATGGCTACACCTTC	CASSEAGVRSDGYTF
TRBJ1-6	TRBV7-9	-	-	TGTGCCAGCAGCTTTGAGGGGACCGGGGGTGGTTCACCCCTCCACTTT	CASSFEGTGGGSPLHF
TRBJ2-2	TRBV19	-	-	TGTGCCAGTAGTATAAGGGGGACCCACGTAAAGGACGGGGAGCTGTTTTTT	CASSIRGTHVKDGELFF
TRBJ1-4	TRBV9	-	-	TGTGCCAGCAGCGTGGGGGCCGCTAATGAAAAACTGTTTTTT	CASSVGAANEKLFF
TRBJ1-4	TRBV20-1	-	-	TGCAGTGCGCCCCGGGGTGAAAAACTGTTTTTT	CSAPRGEKLFF
TRBJ1-5	TRBV27	once	-	TGTGCCAGCAGTTTAGGCCCCGACAATCAGCCCCAGCATTTT	CASSLGPDNQPQHF
TRBJ2-5	TRBV7-9	-	-	TGTGCCAGCAAGGGGGTAATACAAGAGACCCAGTACTTC	CASKGVIQETQYF
TRBJ2-1	TRBV30	-	-	TGTGCCTGGAGTGCTGGATCGAGGGAAAGGGAGCAGTTCTTC	CAWSAGSREREQFF
TRBJ1-1	TRBV5-1	-	-	TGCGCCAGCAGCTTGAGTGGACGGGTGAACACTGAAGCTTTCTTT	CASSLSGRVNTEAFF
TRBJ1-5	TRBV21-1	many	-	TGTGCCAGCAGCAAAGTGGGCAGGGGCCGGGATAGCAATCAGCCCCAGCATTTT	CASSKVGRGRDSNQPQHF
TRBJ1-6	TRBV6-1	few	-	TGTGCCAGCAGTGTTGGAGCCTGGAGGGGCTCCTATAATTCACCCCTCCACTTT	CASSVGAWRGSYNSPLHF
TRBJ2-7	TRBV7-2	-	TRBD2	TGTGCCAGCAGCTTCCAAGCGGGGGACTACGAGCAGTACTTC	CASSFQAGDYEQYF
TRBJ2-5	TRBV6-2/TRBV6-3	-	TRBD2	TGTGCCAGCAGCCCGGCGGTCTGGGGCGGGGGGGAAGAGACCCAGTACTTC	CASSPAVWGGGEETQYF
TRBJ1-1	TRBV5-4	few	-	TGTGCCAGCAGCTCTGACATATACACTGAAGCTTTCTTT	CASSSDIYTEAFF
TRBJ1-1	TRBV5-1	-	-	TGCGCCAGCAGCTTGGGGTTGAACACTGAAGCTTTCTTT	CASSLGLNTEAFF
TRBJ1-4	TRBV4-1	-	-	TGCGCCAGCAGCCTCGGACAGCCCGATGAAAAACTGTTTTTT	CASSLGQPDEKLFF
TRBJ1-1	TRBV10-2	-	-	TGCGCCAGCAGAGGAGGGCGGAACACTGAAGCTTTCTTT	CASRGGRNTEAFF
TRBJ1-1	TRBV30	once	TRBD1	TGTGCCTGGGGTGACAGGGGGCGAACTGAAGCTTTCTTT	CAWGDRGRTEAFF
TRBJ1-5	TRBV25-1	once	TRBD1	TGTGCCAGCAGTGAAGGGACAGGACCTTATCAGCCCCAGCATTTT	CASSEGTGPYQPQHF
TRBJ1-5	TRBV24-1	-	-	TGTGCCACCAGTGATCGCACGGGCGGCAATCAGCCCCAGCATTTT	CATSDRTGGNQPQHF
TRBJ2-5	TRBV24-1	-	TRBD1	TGTGCCACCAGCCGCGCCGGGACAGGGACCGAGACCCAGTACTTC	CATSRAGTGTETQYF
TRBJ2-3	TRBV11-2	-	-	TGTGCCAGCAGCTTAGACTTAAGCAGGGTACATACGCAGTATTTT	CASSLDLSRVHTQYF
TRBJ2-6	TRBV5-4	-	-	TGTGCCAGCAGCTTAAGTCCCTCTGGGGCCAACGTCCTGACTTTC	CASSLSPSGANVLTF
TRBJ2-5	TRBV24-1	once	TRBD1	TGTGCCACCAGTGATTCGTTGGACAGGGGTGGATGGACCCAGTACTTC	CATSDSLDRGGWTQYF
TRBJ1-2	TRBV15	-	TRBD1	TGTGCCACCAGCGCCCAGCGGACAGGGTATTATGGCTACACCTTC	CATSAQRTGYYGYTF
TRBJ1-3	TRBV6-2/TRBV6-3	-	-	TGTGCCAGCAGTCCCCCGGCGTGGGCTGGAAACACCATATATTTT	CASSPPAWAGNTIYF
TRBJ2-3	TRBV7-9	-	-	TGTGCCAGCAGCTCAAACCTGGGACCTGGCACAGATACGCAGTATTTT	CASSSNLGPGTDTQYF
TRBJ1-4	TRBV19	-	-	TGTGCCACCTTCGGGCTCCTCGGTGAAAAACTGTTTTTT	CATFGLLGEKLFF
TRBJ2-3	TRBV7-2	once	TRBD2	TGTGCCAGCAGCTCTTTAGCGGGGGGAGCATCAGATACGCAGTATTTT	CASSSLAGGASDTQYF
TRBJ1-1	TRBV3-1/TRBV3-2	-	-	TGTGCCAGCGGTCGGGAGAACACTGAAGCTTTCTTT	CASGRENTEAFF
TRBJ1-2	TRBV29-1	once	-	TGCAGCGTGGAGACAGCTAACTATGGCTACACCTTC	CSVETANYGYTF
TRBJ2-2	TRBV29-1	-	-	TGCAGCGTTGAAGGGGAATGGACCGGGGAGCTGTTTTTT	CSVEGEWTGELFF
TRBJ2-2	TRBV6-5	-	-	TGTGCCAGCAGTTACTCTGGGAGGAACACCGGGGAGCTGTTTTTT	CASSYSGRNTGELFF
TRBJ1-6	TRBV5-1	once	-	TGCGCCAGCAGCTTGGCCCAAAATTCACCCCTCCACTTT	CASSLAQNSPLHF
TRBJ2-1	TRBV9	-	-	TGTGCCAGCGCTACCGAGGGGGGCTACAATGAGCAGTTCTTC	CASATEGGYNEQFF
TRBJ1-1	TRBV29-1	-	TRBD1	TGCAGCGCTGACCGGGACAGGGGAAACACTGAAGCTTTCTTT	CSADRDRGNTEAFF
TRBJ1-1	TRBV2	-	-	TGTGCCAGCAGCTCAGGCCGAGCTTTCTTT	CASSSGRAFF
TRBJ1-6	TRBV11-2	once	-	TGTGCCAGCAGCTTAGACGGCAGTTCGGCACCCCTCCACTTT	CASSLDGSSAPLHF
TRBJ1-5	TRBV6-2/TRBV6-3	-	-	TGTGCCAGCAGCGGAAGGGACACTCGCTATCAGCCCCAGCATTTT	CASSGRDTRYQPQHF
TRBJ2-3	TRBV24-1	-	-	TGTGCCACCAGTGAGTTGGACAGCCCCCAGAGGGATACGCAGTATTTT	CATSELDSPQRDTQYF
TRBJ2-1	TRBV11-3	-	TRBD1	TGTGCCAGCAGCCCGAGAGCGAGTCTACAGGGGCCCATCTCCTACAATGAGCAGTTCTTC	CASSPRASLQGPISYNEQFF
TRBJ1-1	TRBV5-1	-	-	TGCGCCAGCAGCTTGGCCGTGTCAGCGAACACTGAAGCTTTCTTT	CASSLAVSANTEAFF
TRBJ2-7	TRBV4-2	-	TRBD2	TGTGCCAGCAGCCAAGTCCTAGCGGGTTCCTACGAGCAGTACTTC	CASSQVLAGSYEQYF
TRBJ1-6	TRBV19	once	-	TGTGCCACCCAGGACCCGGGCGGTTCACCCCTCCACTTT	CATQDPGGSPLHF
TRBJ2-5	TRBV19	few	TRBD1	TGTGCCAGTCAGGGACCGGGACAGGGAGGGAAGACCCAGTACTTC	CASQGPGQGGKTQYF
TRBJ2-3	TRBV14	-	TRBD2	TGTGCCAGCAGCCAAGAGTGGGAGACTAGCGGGGGGGCCTGGGATACGCAGTATTTT	CASSQEWETSGGAWDTQYF
TRBJ2-5	TRBV19	once	-	TGTGCCAGTAGTATAAGAACAGGGATAGGAGGAGAGACCCAGTACTTC	CASSIRTGIGGETQYF
TRBJ1-2	TRBV5-6	-	-	TGTGCCAGCAGCTTGAATCGGGGTCAGGGGATTAACTATGGCTACACCTTC	CASSLNRGQGINYGYTF
TRBJ2-2	TRBV7-9	-	TRBD1	TGTGCCAGCAGCTTATCAGCGAGGGGGCTGACGAACACCGGGGAGCTGTTTTTT	CASSLSARGLTNTGELFF
TRBJ1-5	TRBV19	-	-	TGTGCCAGTAGTGTCCCTAGATGGCCCCAGCATTTT	CASSVPRWPQHF
TRBJ1-3	TRBV5-4	-	TRBD1	TGTGCCAGCGGCCGCGGGACAGGCTCTGGAAACACCATATATTTT	CASGRGTGSGNTIYF
TRBJ2-5	TRBV11-2	-	TRBD2	TGTGCCAGCAGCCGGGGGGTGGTTGGAGAGACCCAGTACTTC	CASSRGVVGETQYF
TRBJ2-2	TRBV7-7	-	TRBD1	TGTGCCAGCAGCCCCGGACAGGGGGGTACCGGGGAGCTGTTTTTT	CASSPGQGGTGELFF
TRBJ1-1	TRBV6-5	-	TRBD1	TGTGCCAGCAGGGGGACAGGGATTTCGAACACTGAAGCTTTCTTT	CASRGTGISNTEAFF
TRBJ1-1	TRBV30	-	-	TGTGCCTGGAGTGTACTGGGGAACACTGAAGCTTTCTTT	CAWSVLGNTEAFF
TRBJ2-7	TRBV10-1	few	TRBD1	TGCGCCAGCAGTGACAACTCCGGGACAGGCGCCGCCGAGCAGTACTTC	CASSDNSGTGAAEQYF
TRBJ1-1	TRBV19	-	-	TGTGCCAGTAGCCCCGGGGTTTTAACTGAAGCTTTCTTT	CASSPGVLTEAFF